This T cell receptor beta chain stems from a study of OX40 agonist ivuxolimab in advanced cancers. The repertoire was sequenced with immunoSEQ multiplex PCR; TCRdb's copy has only in-frame clones and lacks some. This sample has under 80,000 clones, with 85% to 95% found just once. The trim removed 4 bases at V and 1 base at J, leaving 5 bases unmatched. CDR1 and CDR2 from the germline V gene are SGHTA and FQGNSA. This CDR3 comprises 15 residues. This rearrangement joins TRBV7-2 to TRBJ2-7; TRBD2 agrees at 9 bases. Sequenced material: CD4+ or CD8+ T cells sorted from blood, taken in a trial of the OX40 agonist ivuxolimab. The sequence was collected from an adult with an advanced solid tumor such as melanoma, head and neck, liver or kidney cancer. The CDR3, as DNA: TGTGCCAGCAGCTCCACTAGCGGGCGGTCCTACGAGCAGTACTTC. It yields the protein CASSSTSGRSYEQYF.